The clone carrying this TCR beta chain was detected only once. These data are taken from a study of blood T cell repertoires in COVID-19. Study-wide background: Researchers got acute and convalescent COVID-19 samples from the United States, Italy and Spain.

This table comes from immunoSEQ multiplex PCR, and its TCRdb copy is limited to in-frame clones, with some not included. The repertoire holds 130,000 or so clones, with approximately 90% as singletons. This clonotype originated in a man aged 65 to 85 with active COVID-19. The sequencing input was peripheral blood.

This CDR3 reads CASSYGSTEAFF. CDR3 nucleotides: TGTGCCAGCAGTTATGGGAGCACTGAAGCTTTCTTT. The chain employs TRBV6-2 or TRBV6-3 and TRBJ1-1; D remains unclear. The CDR3 length is 12 residues. Germline V gene sequence: CDR1 MNHEY, CDR2 SVGEGT. V dropped 3 bases and J dropped 4 bases, with 6 bases sitting between them.